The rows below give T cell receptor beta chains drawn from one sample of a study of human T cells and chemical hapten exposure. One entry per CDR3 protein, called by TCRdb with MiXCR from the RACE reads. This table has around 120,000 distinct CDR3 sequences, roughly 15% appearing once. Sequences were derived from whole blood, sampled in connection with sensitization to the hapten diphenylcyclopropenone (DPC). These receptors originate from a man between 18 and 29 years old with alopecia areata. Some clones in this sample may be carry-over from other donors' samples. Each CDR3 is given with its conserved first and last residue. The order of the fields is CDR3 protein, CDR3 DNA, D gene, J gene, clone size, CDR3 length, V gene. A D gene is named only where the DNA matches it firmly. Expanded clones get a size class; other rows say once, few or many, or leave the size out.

CDR3: CASSFTGTGRIEQFF; DNA: TGTGCCAGCAGTTTTACCGGGACAGGCAGGATTGAGCAGTTCTTC; D: TRBD1; J: TRBJ2-1; size: NA; length: 15; V: TRBV6-6
CDR3: CASSFSVGTQYF; DNA: TGTGCCAGCAGTTTTAGCGTAGGTACGCAGTATTTT; D: NA; J: TRBJ2-3; size: few; length: 12; V: TRBV28
CDR3: CASSQGQGFLRGNTIYF; DNA: TGCGCCAGCAGCCAAGGACAGGGGTTTCTTAGAGGAAACACCATATATTTT; D: TRBD1; J: TRBJ1-3; size: few; length: 17; V: TRBV4-1
CDR3: CSARGTSGGAGETQYF; DNA: TGCAGTGCTAGAGGGACTAGCGGGGGGGCCGGAGAGACCCAGTACTTC; D: TRBD2; J: TRBJ2-5; size: many; length: 16; V: TRBV20-1
CDR3: CASSKQGYSPLHF; DNA: TGTGCCAGCAGCAAACAGGGATATTCACCCCTCCACTTT; D: NA; J: TRBJ1-6; size: NA; length: 13; V: TRBV7-9
CDR3: CASSIDWGSGELFF; DNA: TGTGCCAGTAGTATAGATTGGGGGTCCGGGGAGCTGTTTTTT; D: NA; J: TRBJ2-2; size: NA; length: 14; V: TRBV19
CDR3: CASSSAGTGGKETQYF; DNA: TGTGCCAGCAGCTCTGCCGGGACAGGGGGTAAAGAGACCCAGTACTTC; D: TRBD1; J: TRBJ2-5; size: once; length: 16; V: TRBV7-9
CDR3: CSARDRASGGDSTDTQYF; DNA: TGCAGTGCTAGAGATAGAGCTAGCGGGGGGGATAGCACAGATACGCAGTATTTT; D: TRBD2; J: TRBJ2-3; size: few; length: 18; V: TRBV20-1
CDR3: CASSPGPAGELFF; DNA: TGTGCCAGCAGCCCTGGACCAGCCGGGGAGCTGTTTTTT; D: NA; J: TRBJ2-2; size: few; length: 13; V: TRBV6-2/TRBV6-3
CDR3: CASSEFVPEKNTGELFF; DNA: TGCGCCAGCAGTGAGTTCGTCCCCGAGAAGAACACCGGGGAGCTGTTTTTT; D: NA; J: TRBJ2-2; size: once; length: 17; V: TRBV10-1
CDR3: CASSFPGTVNYEQYF; DNA: TGTGCCAGCAGTTTCCCCGGGACGGTAAACTACGAGCAGTACTTC; D: NA; J: TRBJ2-7; size: many; length: 15; V: TRBV12-3/TRBV12-4
CDR3: CASSLTGTGRNEKLFF; DNA: TGTGCCAGCAGCCTGACCGGGACAGGACGAAATGAAAAACTGTTTTTT; D: TRBD1; J: TRBJ1-4; size: few; length: 16; V: TRBV5-5
CDR3: CASSLEALTLYGYTF; DNA: TGTGCCAGCAGCTTAGAAGCCCTTACCCTCTATGGCTACACCTTC; D: NA; J: TRBJ1-2; size: few; length: 15; V: TRBV11-2
CDR3: CASSYRPGPTHGYEQYF; DNA: TGTGCCAGCAGTTACCGACCAGGGCCCACCCACGGCTACGAGCAGTACTTC; D: NA; J: TRBJ2-7; size: few; length: 17; V: TRBV6-2/TRBV6-3
CDR3: CASREGTAENGYTF; DNA: TGTGCCAGCAGGGAAGGGACAGCCGAGAATGGCTACACCTTC; D: TRBD1; J: TRBJ1-2; size: NA; length: 14; V: TRBV6-5
CDR3: CASKRVNQPQHF; DNA: TGTGCCAGCAAAAGGGTGAATCAGCCCCAGCATTTT; D: NA; J: TRBJ1-5; size: NA; length: 12; V: TRBV28
CDR3: CSVEGGETVHNEQFF; DNA: TGCAGCGTTGAAGGAGGAGAGACGGTCCACAATGAGCAGTTCTTC; D: NA; J: TRBJ2-1; size: NA; length: 15; V: TRBV29-1
CDR3: CASSQVAGGRAPYNEQFF; DNA: TGTGCCAGCAGCCAAGTGGCCGGGGGGCGGGCCCCCTACAATGAGCAGTTCTTC; D: NA; J: TRBJ2-1; size: NA; length: 18; V: TRBV3-1
CDR3: CASSARVSNEQFF; DNA: TGTGCCAGCAGTGCCAGGGTGTCCAATGAGCAGTTCTTC; D: NA; J: TRBJ2-1; size: few; length: 13; V: TRBV6-5
CDR3: CASSYKVTDTQYF; DNA: TGTGCCAGCAGTTACAAGGTCACAGATACGCAGTATTTT; D: NA; J: TRBJ2-3; size: few; length: 13; V: TRBV6-6
CDR3: CAISYRVYEQYF; DNA: TGTGCCATCAGTTACAGGGTCTACGAGCAGTACTTC; D: NA; J: TRBJ2-7; size: NA; length: 12; V: TRBV10-3
CDR3: CSVGGPRETQYF; DNA: TGCAGCGTTGGGGGGCCACGGGAGACCCAGTACTTC; D: NA; J: TRBJ2-5; size: many; length: 12; V: TRBV29-1
CDR3: CASSFWTGGYQPQHF; DNA: TGTGCCAGCAGTTTTTGGACAGGGGGCTACCAGCCCCAGCATTTT; D: TRBD1; J: TRBJ1-5; size: NA; length: 15; V: TRBV12-3/TRBV12-4
CDR3: CASSEHPRGQGNEKLFF; DNA: TGTGCCAGCAGCGAGCACCCCAGGGGCCAGGGGAATGAAAAACTGTTTTTT; D: NA; J: TRBJ1-4; size: few; length: 17; V: TRBV12-3/TRBV12-4
CDR3: CASSLAPTNEKLFF; DNA: TGTGCCAGCAGCTTAGCTCCAACTAATGAAAAACTGTTTTTT; D: NA; J: TRBJ1-4; size: many; length: 14; V: TRBV7-6
CDR3: CASSLIAGSSNEQFF; DNA: TGTGCCAGCAGCTTAATAGCGGGGTCTTCGAATGAGCAGTTCTTC; D: TRBD2; J: TRBJ2-1; size: NA; length: 15; V: TRBV7-3
CDR3: CASSTNPGNEKLFF; DNA: TGTGCCAGCAGCACCAATCCTGGTAATGAAAAACTGTTTTTT; D: NA; J: TRBJ1-4; size: few; length: 14; V: TRBV3-1
CDR3: CASSFGRTSADTQYF; DNA: TGTGCCAGCAGCTTTGGACGGACCTCGGCAGATACGCAGTATTTT; D: NA; J: TRBJ2-3; size: many; length: 15; V: TRBV5-6
CDR3: CASSPLAENTGELFF; DNA: TGTGCCAGCAGTCCGTTGGCAGAGAACACCGGGGAGCTGTTTTTT; D: NA; J: TRBJ2-2; size: NA; length: 15; V: TRBV5-5
CDR3: CASSPVGSGANVLTF; DNA: TGTGCCAGCAGCCCCGTGGGGTCTGGGGCCAACGTCCTGACTTTC; D: NA; J: TRBJ2-6; size: NA; length: 15; V: TRBV7-2
CDR3: CAIGGTGELFF; DNA: TGTGCCATCGGGGGCACCGGGGAGCTGTTTTTT; D: NA; J: TRBJ2-2; size: NA; length: 11; V: TRBV10-3
CDR3: CASSEADTQYF; DNA: TGCGCCAGCAGCGAAGCAGATACGCAGTATTTT; D: NA; J: TRBJ2-3; size: many; length: 11; V: TRBV5-1
CDR3: CASSLDAVADTIYF; DNA: TGTGCCAGCAGCTTAGATGCGGTAGCAGACACCATATATTTT; D: NA; J: TRBJ1-3; size: NA; length: 14; V: TRBV7-2
CDR3: CASSDSPGAYEQYF; DNA: TGTGCCAGCAGCGACTCACCGGGAGCCTACGAGCAGTACTTC; D: NA; J: TRBJ2-7; size: NA; length: 14; V: TRBV7-2
CDR3: CASSLGTSGGQQETQYF; DNA: TGCGCCAGCAGCTTGGGGACTAGCGGGGGGCAACAAGAGACCCAGTACTTC; D: TRBD2; J: TRBJ2-5; size: NA; length: 17; V: TRBV5-1
CDR3: CASSYGGDTDTQYF; DNA: TGTGCCAGCAGTTACGGCGGGGACACAGATACGCAGTATTTT; D: NA; J: TRBJ2-3; size: many; length: 14; V: TRBV6-2/TRBV6-3
CDR3: CASGLPGDTQYF; DNA: TGTGCCAGCGGGCTTCCGGGAGATACGCAGTATTTT; D: NA; J: TRBJ2-3; size: NA; length: 12; V: TRBV5-5
CDR3: CASSPRLAGARNEQFF; DNA: TGTGCCAGCAGCCCTCGATTAGCGGGGGCCCGCAATGAGCAGTTCTTC; D: TRBD2; J: TRBJ2-1; size: few; length: 16; V: TRBV3-1
CDR3: CASSLVSGGTDTQYF; DNA: TGTGCCAGCAGCTTAGTCAGTGGAGGCACAGATACGCAGTATTTT; D: NA; J: TRBJ2-3; size: NA; length: 15; V: TRBV7-9
CDR3: CSVDLGQGGSEAFF; DNA: TGCAGCGTTGACCTTGGACAGGGCGGGTCTGAAGCTTTCTTT; D: TRBD1; J: TRBJ1-1; size: few; length: 14; V: TRBV29-1
CDR3: CASSDVGQDTDTQYF; DNA: TGCGCCAGCAGCGACGTGGGGCAGGACACAGATACGCAGTATTTT; D: NA; J: TRBJ2-3; size: NA; length: 15; V: TRBV5-1
CDR3: CAISDTGRPDTEAFF; DNA: TGTGCCATCAGTGACACGGGCAGGCCGGACACTGAAGCTTTCTTT; D: NA; J: TRBJ1-1; size: few; length: 15; V: TRBV10-3
CDR3: CASIAARTDTQYF; DNA: TGCGCCAGCATAGCCGCGCGCACAGATACGCAGTATTTT; D: NA; J: TRBJ2-3; size: once; length: 13; V: TRBV4-3
CDR3: CASSPYPNIREQYF; DNA: TGTGCCAGCAGTCCCTACCCGAATATACGGGAGCAGTACTTC; D: NA; J: TRBJ2-7; size: NA; length: 14; V: TRBV27
CDR3: CATTPGIAGQGARGYTF; DNA: TGTGCCACCACCCCTGGGATCGCGGGGCAGGGGGCGCGAGGCTACACCTTC; D: TRBD1; J: TRBJ1-2; size: few; length: 17; V: TRBV2
CDR3: CAIRKTENTEAFF; DNA: TGTGCCATCAGAAAAACAGAGAACACTGAAGCTTTCTTT; D: NA; J: TRBJ1-1; size: NA; length: 13; V: TRBV10-3
CDR3: CASSQDRPSPTDTQYF; DNA: TGCGCCAGCAGCCAAGATCGACCGTCCCCCACAGATACGCAGTATTTT; D: NA; J: TRBJ2-3; size: NA; length: 16; V: TRBV4-3
CDR3: CASSPPGPGELFF; DNA: TGTGCCAGCAGCCCCCCGGGCCCCGGGGAGCTGTTTTTT; D: NA; J: TRBJ2-2; size: many; length: 13; V: TRBV7-2
CDR3: CASSLGMTGVAEETQYF; DNA: TGTGCCAGCAGCTTAGGTATGACAGGGGTGGCGGAAGAGACCCAGTACTTC; D: TRBD1; J: TRBJ2-5; size: NA; length: 17; V: TRBV13
CDR3: CASSSPRTGPWNEQYF; DNA: TGTGCCAGCAGTTCACCCCGGACAGGGCCGTGGAACGAGCAGTACTTC; D: TRBD1; J: TRBJ2-7; size: NA; length: 16; V: TRBV12-3/TRBV12-4
CDR3: CASSLGESPLHF; DNA: TGTGCCAGCAGCTTAGGGGAATCGCCCCTCCACTTT; D: NA; J: TRBJ1-6; size: few; length: 12; V: TRBV7-3
CDR3: CASSWGGTQYF; DNA: TGCGCCAGCAGCTGGGGAGGGACGCAGTATTTT; D: TRBD2; J: TRBJ2-3; size: NA; length: 11; V: TRBV5-1